A single sample gave rise to the 25 T cell receptor beta chains below, sequenced in a study of radiation and T cells in renal cell carcinoma. Profiled with immunoSEQ multiplex PCR; TCRdb holds only in-frame clones, not every one. The sample shows 150,000 or so clones, about 88% of them seen only once. Time point specified: baseline pretreatment blood. Treatment specified: 15 Gy SBRT to primary tumor, nephrectomy 4 weeks later. The specimen comprised blood, sampled from a patient whose treatment included radiotherapy and nephrectomy. The source of these receptors is a woman aged 70-85 years with renal cell carcinoma.

This rearrangement joins TRBV11-2 to TRBJ2-5; no reliable D call. The V end lost 5 bases, the J end lost 0 bases, and 10 bases lay between the germline ends. Germline V gives CDR1 SGHAT, CDR2 FQNNGV. The CDR3 is 14 amino acids. CDR3 DNA sequence: TGTGCCAGCAGCCGAGACTTGTACCAAGAGACCCAGTACTTC. Its translation: CASSRDLYQETQYF.

This clone was observed a handful of times. The rearrangement joins TRBV28 to TRBJ1-1, with D tentatively TRBD1 (6 bases). V was cut by 6 bases and J by 0 bases, with 11 bases left in between. The CDR3 is made up of 14 amino acids. CDR1 MDHEN and CDR2 SYDVKM come from the germline V gene. CDR3 sequence (DNA): TGTGCCAGCAGGAGGACAGACCTGAACACTGAAGCTTTCTTT. Translating gives CASRRTDLNTEAFF.

The chain has TRBV13 and TRBJ1-5; tentatively, D is TRBD1 (5 bases). The CDR3 is 14 residues long. The germline CDR1 and CDR2 sequences are PRHDT and FYEKMQ (reference sequence). V lost 5 bases and J lost 6, with 14 bases in between. CDR3 sequence reads: CASSPGLRGQPQHF. In nucleotides, the CDR3 is TGTGCCAGCAGCCCTGGACTGAGGGGTCAGCCCCAGCATTTT.

The V and J genes are TRBV5-1 and TRBJ1-1; TRBD1 agrees at 9 bases. V lost 4 bases to trimming and J lost 1 base; unmatched junction nucleotides: 2. Germline V gene data show CDR1 as SGHRS and CDR2 as YFSETQ. The CDR3 loop spans 14 amino acids. In DNA form, the CDR3 reads TGCGCCAGCAGCCGGGACAGGGCGAACACTGAAGCTTTCTTT. Its protein is CASSRDRANTEAFF.

This sequence joins TRBV5-1 and TRBJ1-2; possible D gene TRBD1, 5 bases. Trimming cost V 0 bases and J 6 bases, with 15 bases left between them. CDR3 size: 15 residues. Germline loops: CDR1 SGHRS, CDR2 YFSETQ. CDR3 DNA: TGCGCCAGCAGCTTGGCACCAGGGTTTAAGGATGGCTACACCTTC. This codes for CASSLAPGFKDGYTF.

The gene calls are TRBV28 and TRBJ1-1; no clear D. The germline gives CDR1 MDHEN, CDR2 SYDVKM. This CDR3 has 13 residues. V dropped 5 bases and J dropped 4 bases, with 11 bases sitting between them. CDR3 nucleotides: TGTGCCAGCAGTAGCGGGTGGGCCACTGAAGCTTTCTTT. This sequence encodes CASSSGWATEAFF.

DNA of the CDR3: TGTGCCAGCAGTACGCTCCAGGGCGAGACCCAGTACTTC. The encoded protein is CASSTLQGETQYF. V and J are TRBV6-5 and TRBJ2-5; D possibly corresponds to TRBD1 (5 bases). The CDR3 is made up of 13 amino acids. The V gene's germline CDR1 is MNHEY and CDR2 SVGAGI. The V and J ends lost 5 bases and 5 bases respectively, with 12 bases between them.

The chain combines TRBV7-2 with TRBJ2-7; perhaps TRBD2 as D (6 bases). Trimming left V 5 bases short and J 2 bases short, with 16 bases between. CDR1 is SGHTA and CDR2 is FQGNSA in the germline V gene. The CDR3 contains 15 residues. CDR3 DNA sequence: TGTGCCAGCAGCACTCTCGGGGGACTTACCTACGAGCAGTACTTC. The encoded protein is CASSTLGGLTYEQYF.

This chain links TRBV2 with TRBJ2-5; 9 nucleotides line up with TRBD1. Unmatched junction bases numbered 2, after V lost 0 bases and J lost 9 bases. CDR1 and CDR2 (germline): SNHLY, FYNNEI. The length of the CDR3 is 13 residues. CDR3 in DNA: TGTGCCAGCAGTGAAGCGGGACAGGGTTCCCAGTACTTC. It codes for CASSEAGQGSQYF.

The chain's CDR3 is CASSLGGGSPEAFF. As DNA, the CDR3 is TGTGCCAGCAGCTTGGGGGGGGGATCCCCTGAAGCTTTCTTT. V is TRBV5-4 and J is TRBJ1-1; D may be TRBD1 (5 bases). The CDR3 runs 14 residues. CDR1 is SGHNT, CDR2 YYREEE, per germline (reference sequence). V gave up 0 bases and J gave up 6 bases, with 12 bases separating them.

The rearrangement uses TRBV5-1 and TRBJ2-5; D call uncertain. The germline V gene encodes CDR1 SGHRS and CDR2 YFSETQ. V lost 2 bases, J lost 1 base, and 6 bases lay in between. CDR3 length equals 13 residues. DNA of the CDR3: TGCGCCAGCAGCTTCCAACCCCAAGAGACCCAGTACTTC. It codes for CASSFQPQETQYF.

The rearrangement links TRBV18 to TRBJ2-3, with D unclear. The CDR3 runs 13 residues. The germline V and J ends were trimmed by 4 bases and 0 bases, with 5 bases remaining between them. The germline V gene has CDR1 KGHSH and CDR2 LQKENI. In DNA, the CDR3 is TGTGCCAGCTCACTGGGCAGCACAGATACGCAGTATTTT. Protein product: CASSLGSTDTQYF. Full variable domain (missing parts from reference TRBV18 and TRBJ2-3): NAGVMQNPRHLVRRRGQEARLRCSPMKGHSHVYWYRQLPEEGLKFMVYLQKENIIDESGMPKERFSAEFPKEGPSILRIQQVVRGDSAAYFCASSLGSTDTQYFGPGTRLTVL.

This chain connects TRBV28 to TRBJ2-3; a weak D match, TRBD2 (6 bases). This CDR3 comprises 14 residues. Per the germline V gene, CDR1 is MDHEN and CDR2 is SYDVKM. With 5 bases removed from V and 0 bases from J, the gap between germline ends came to 9 bases. The CDR3 nucleotides are TGTGCCAGCAGTACCGGGGGTAGCACAGATACGCAGTATTTT. It translates to CASSTGGSTDTQYF.

The V gene is TRBV7-3, the J gene TRBJ2-1, with 9 bases identical to TRBD2. Germline CDR1 SGHTA, CDR2 FQGTGA. CDR3 length: 15 residues. V lost 5 bases and J lost 6; bases outside the gene matches: 8. DNA of the CDR3: TGTGCCAGCAGCCCGGTAGCGGGGGTACGCAATGAGCAGTTCTTC. This gives the protein CASSPVAGVRNEQFF. The variable domain in full, completed from reference TRBV7-3 and TRBJ2-1, reads GAGVSQTPSNKVTEKGKYVELRCDPISGHTALYWYRQSLGQGPEFLIYFQGTGAADDSGLPNDRFFAVRPEGSVSTLKIQRTERGDSAVYLCASSPVAGVRNEQFFGPGTRLTVL.

This chain links TRBV6-4 with TRBJ1-3, with a possible D match to TRBD1 (5 bases). The CDR3 runs to 14 residues. Germline V gene data show CDR1 as MRHNA and CDR2 as SNTAGT. Trimming shortened V by 6 bases and J by 5 bases, and 14 bases separated the two germline ends. The CDR3 sequence: CASRRGALRNTIYF. The CDR3 DNA reads as TGTGCCAGCAGGCGAGGGGCGCTTAGAAACACCATATATTTT.

The chain couples TRBV7-9 to TRBJ1-6; unclear D gene. The CDR3 sequence is 14 residues long. V lost 5 bases and J lost 3, with 8 bases in between. Germline CDR1 SEHNR, CDR2 FQNEAQ (reference sequence). DNA of the CDR3: TGTGCCAGCAGCCCCCGGGACTATAATTCACCCCTCCACTTT. It translates to CASSPRDYNSPLHF.

V is TRBV18 and J is TRBJ1-4, with TRBD1 matching 9 bases. Germline loops: CDR1 KGHSH, CDR2 LQKENI. The V gene end was trimmed by 4 bases and the J gene end by 12 bases; junction bases not matched to a gene: 9. This CDR3 is 14 amino acids long. The CDR3 DNA is TGTGCCAGCTCACTCCGGACAGGGGTTGGGGAACTGTTTTTT. Encoded protein: CASSLRTGVGELFF.

This clone showed up just once. This rearrangement joins TRBV5-6 to TRBJ2-1, with D perhaps TRBD1 (5 bases). The CDR3 loop spans 16 amino acids. Trimming shortened V by 1 base and J by 2 bases, and 13 bases separated the two germline ends. Germline assignment: CDR1 SGHDT and CDR2 YYEEEE. CDR3 in DNA: TGTGCCAGCAGCTTGTTTCTGGCAGGGCCCTACAATGAGCAGTTCTTC. Its protein is CASSLFLAGPYNEQFF.

The chain uses TRBV28 and TRBJ1-6; D is uncertain. In germline, CDR1 is MDHEN, CDR2 SYDVKM. Trimming took off 7 bases at V and 7 bases at J, with 8 bases between the two ends. This CDR3 has 12 residues. The CDR3 sequence: CASNSGNSPLHF. The CDR3 nucleotides read TGTGCCAGCAACTCGGGGAATTCACCCCTCCACTTT.

The chain recombines TRBV28 with TRBJ1-6, with D unresolved. Trimming cost V 8 bases and J 10 bases, with 12 bases left between them. The germline gives CDR1 MDHEN, CDR2 SYDVKM. The CDR3 runs to 12 residues. The CDR3: CASSAGWSPLHF. The CDR3 nucleotides are TGTGCCAGCTCGGCGGGTTGGTCACCCCTCCACTTT.

V usage is TRBV10-3 and J usage is TRBJ1-2; D gene ambiguous. Germline assignment: CDR1 ENHRY and CDR2 SYGVKD. V was clipped by 3 bases and J by 10 bases, with 12 bases between them. The CDR3 runs 12 residues. In nucleotides, the CDR3 is TGTGCCATCAGTGACAACCTTAGGGACTACACCTTC. This codes for CAISDNLRDYTF.

The count of this clone is one. The V call is TRBV6-1, the J call TRBJ2-1; D may match TRBD1 or TRBD2 (5 bases each). CDR3 length equals 15 residues. Germline V CDR1 and CDR2: MNHNS, SASEGT. V lost 4 bases, J lost 8 bases, and 18 bases lay in between. In nucleotides, the CDR3 is TGTGCCAGCAGTGCCTTGGGGACCACCGCCGATGAGCAGTTCTTC. Its translation: CASSALGTTADEQFF.

V gene TRBV9 combines with J gene TRBJ2-2, with 9 bases identical to TRBD2. CDR1 SGDLS and CDR2 YYNGEE come from the germline V gene. V lost 0 bases and J lost 7; bases outside the gene matches: 10. This CDR3 has 17 amino acids. The CDR3 spells CASSVGTGLAVGGELFF. In nucleotides, the CDR3 is TGTGCCAGCAGCGTAGGCACGGGACTAGCCGTCGGCGGGGAGCTGTTTTTT.

This chain uses TRBV25-1 with TRBJ1-2, with 7 bases identical to TRBD1. CDR3 length equals 14 residues. The germline gives CDR1 MGHDK, CDR2 SYGVNS. Trimming took 2 bases from V and 7 from J; bases not matched to a gene: 7. CDR3 residues: CASSEPLAGGGYTF. The DNA for the CDR3 is TGTGCCAGCAGTGAACCCCTGGCAGGGGGTGGCTACACCTTC.

The chain combines TRBV4-1 with TRBJ2-2; perhaps TRBD2 as D (5 bases). The germline gives CDR1 MGHRA, CDR2 YSYEKL. The CDR3 runs to 15 residues. Trimming cost V 4 bases and J 0 bases, with 9 bases left between them. The chain's CDR3 is CASSPEAANTGELFF. DNA for the CDR3: TGCGCCAGCAGCCCGGAGGCAGCGAACACCGGGGAGCTGTTTTTT.